This T cell receptor beta chain is drawn from a study of blood T cell repertoires in COVID-19. At the level of the study: Samples representing acute and convalescent COVID-19 were sourced from the United States, Italy and Spain. T cells, B-cell-depleted T cells, or PBMCs supplied cDNA or gDNA.

Trimming removed 4 bases from V and 8 bases from J, with 6 bases in between. There are 11 residues in the CDR3. In germline, CDR1 is SGHNT, CDR2 YENEEA. Source study methods: Researchers report that nucleated cell counts were estimated from reference gene primer amplification. TCRdb keeps only in-frame clones here, not all; method: immunoSEQ multiplex PCR. That table furnishes V, J and clone size, whereas the DNA furnished D and trimming. Seen here are under 250,000 clones, roughly nine tenths observed once, and the top ten hold about 5.9%. The chain is built from TRBV11-3 and TRBJ2-1; D is unresolved. Specimen: peripheral blood. The receptor was derived from a man aged 55 to 70 with acute or convalescent COVID-19. Here the CDR3 DNA reads TGTGCCAGCAGCTCTGTCTATGAGCAGTTCTTC. Protein product: CASSSVYEQFF.